This TCR beta chain was observed in a study of blood T cell repertoires in COVID-19. Whole-study context: Sites across the United States, Italy and Spain contributed samples from acute and convalescent COVID-19. The cDNA or gDNA used as material had been derived from T cells, B-cell-depleted T cells, or PBMCs.

How the authors handled the data: Reference gene primer amplification gave nucleated cell count estimates. Clones were sequenced by immunoSEQ multiplex PCR, and TCRdb holds only the in-frame ones, with some missing. That table supplies the V and J calls and clone size; D and trimming were determined from the DNA. The sample includes roughly 250,000 clones, about four fifths seen only once; the top ten take 4%. After removal of 0 bases from V and 5 bases from J, the junction contained 6 bases not matched to a gene. In germline, CDR1 is SGDLS, CDR2 YYNGEE. The CDR3 length is 16 residues. This clone appeared once.

This TCR derives from a man between 45 and 60 years old with acute or convalescent COVID-19. The J gene is TRBJ2-5, the V gene TRBV9, with TRBD2 identical over 11 bases. The material sequenced was peripheral blood. The CDR3 bases are TGTGCCAGCAGCGTAGATCTAGCGGGAGGCTGGGAGACCCAGTACTTC. Residues: CASSVDLAGGWETQYF.